This T cell receptor (beta chain) comes out of a study of response to subunit inactivated influenza vaccine. Findings and caveats of the study: The authors proposed limited new T cell recruitment per seasonal influenza vaccination.

TCRdb fed the RT-PCR reads into MiXCR, producing one record per CDR3 protein. The data contain about 480,000 distinct CDR3 sequences, 10% to 15% of them singletons. CDR1 is KGHDR, CDR2 SFDVKD, per germline. V was pared by 0 bases and J by 1 base, with 7 bases of the junction left unmatched. The CDR3 has 18 amino acids. This clonotype was detected many times. Its antigen remains unknown. This material consisted of PBMCs from blood, taken roughly 48 days after vaccination. This receptor was obtained from a man aged 50-59 years who received an inactivated influenza vaccine. The V gene is TRBV24-1, the J gene TRBJ2-3; the match to TRBD2 covers 9 bases. CDR3 residues: CATSDLADSGGRTDTQYF. For the CDR3, the DNA is TGTGCCACCAGTGATTTGGCCGATAGCGGGGGCCGCACAGATACGCAGTATTTT.